The present TCR beta chain was sequenced within a study of blood T cell repertoires in COVID-19. One Seattle source followed patients from active infection through their disease course. Trimming left V 0 bases short and J 2 bases short, with 10 bases between. The CDR3 length is 15 residues. Germline CDR1 and CDR2: SGHTS and YDEGEE. TCRdb keeps only in-frame clones here, not all; method: immunoSEQ multiplex PCR. In the table there are under 450,000 clones, about 89% of which are singletons. The sequence was obtained from a woman between 40 and 50 years old with COVID-19, enrolled during active disease. Material for sequencing was peripheral blood. This chain connects TRBV5-8 to TRBJ2-3; a weak D match, TRBD1 (5 bases). CDR3 nucleotide sequence: TGTGCCAGCAGCTTGGGGCAGGGAATCACAGATACGCAGTATTTT. The encoded protein is CASSLGQGITDTQYF. Based on the CDR3 plus reference TRBV5-8 and TRBJ2-3, the full variable domain is EAGVTQSPTHLIKTRGQQATLRCSPISGHTSVYWYQQALGLGLQFLLWYDEGEERNRGNFPPRFSGRQFPNYSSELNVNALELEDSALYLCASSLGQGITDTQYFGPGTRLTVL.